The source of this T cell receptor beta chain is a study of identical twins. This clonotype appeared a few times. Its antigen is unknown. Notes on the study in general: Those out-of-frame alpha sequences shared by twins showed an excess of low generation probability.

Template switching introduced a universal primer site, and the cDNA bore unique molecular identifiers. Via MiXCR, TCRdb re-called the 5' RACE reads, giving one row per CDR3 protein. In the table there are some 900,000 distinct CDR3 sequences, more than 9% of which are singletons. CDR1 and CDR2 (germline): SEHNR, FQNEAQ (reference sequence). The CDR3 totals 14 residues. V was clipped by 5 bases and J by 5 bases, with 15 bases between them. The same sample was also used in a study of yellow fever vaccine responses in identical twins.

The chain couples TRBV7-9 to TRBJ2-5; tentative D call: TRBD2 (6 bases). The TCR comes from a woman under 30 in good health. Input material: PBMCs. This CDR3 reads CASSQRRARETQYF. CDR3 bases: TGTGCCAGCAGCCAGCGGAGGGCCCGGGAGACCCAGTACTTC.